This T cell receptor (beta chain) was obtained from a study of T cell responses to AZD1222 COVID-19 vaccine (dated by TCRdb to about 2021). Regarding the complete study: AZD1222 recipients given second doses at about 4 weeks or at about 12 weeks were pooled, since spike-specific TCR depth and breadth were not found to differ between the two schedules. TCR sequencing covered more than 230 trial participants: 207 given two doses of AZD1222 and some 25 given two doses of MenACWY control vaccine. Trial participants were enrolled by age into 18-55, 56-69 and 70-plus year subgroups, with about 150, 28 and 57 TCR-sequenced participants respectively.

CDR1 is given as SNHLY and CDR2 as FYNNEI, both from the germline V gene. The CDR3 spans 13 residues, from the cysteine through the phenylalanine. Kept here is only the CDR3 DNA, which spans 39 bases and is read in frame from base 1. V is clipped by 8 bases and J by 1 base, and the sequence between their germline boundaries is 9 bases long. The study at large found these results: Most participants were white British and females outnumbered males, and the authors suggested that clonal diversity may have been underestimated. Only a handful of AZD1222 recipients were SARS-CoV-2 seropositive at baseline, limiting conclusions about previously exposed vaccinees. The 56-69-year group was small, and its depth increase did not reach significance, likely because of low power. Reportedly, almost half of the unique spike-specific TCRs recognized epitopes lying outside the regions that are mutated in the B.1.351 and B.1.1.7 variants. No day 14 peak-response samples were available, so repertoires were characterized only after the peak T cell response. After two AZD1222 doses, spike-specific TCR breadth and depth were significantly higher than at day 0 and than in MenACWY recipients. CD4 TCRs associated with the vaccine covered the entire spike protein, and the dominant responses were in regions 160-218 and 743-854.

The CDR3 regions of human TCRbeta chains were analyzed by immunosequencing. The paper's data handling went like this. Repertoire TCRs were matched against a reference library of SARS-CoV-2-specific TCRs generated with the MIRA antigen-specificity platform. Breadth was defined as the fraction of unique TCRs that were SARS-CoV-2-associated, and depth was defined as the fraction of total T cells that were SARS-CoV-2-associated. Using the MIRA data, each spike-specific TCR was mapped to the spike region that the TCR reacts to and placed in a CD4 or CD8 class. Log10-transformed breadth and depth values were compared by one-way ANOVA with Sidak's multiple comparisons tests. Held by TCRdb, this immuneACCESS table contains in-frame sequences only and omits some clones. Under half of the omission traces to an unresolved V gene where checked; the cause of the rest is unknown. The V and J calls and clone size were taken over from that table, and D and trimming were inferred from the DNA. The sample table records approximately 140,000 clones; around 93% of these occur just once. The ten biggest clones cover 2.8% of the sample.

Concerning this clone itself: What this receptor recognizes is not known. Base quality data are lacking; no much larger clone is found one base away.

Read against the paper, the sample's time point label means: baseline before first vaccination. Samples from vaccinated people were obtained from the UK trials COV001 and COV002, which included a single-blind randomized controlled phase 2/3 trial of AZD1222 (ChAdOx1 nCoV-19) in healthy adults. For TCRbeta chain sequencing, PBMC samples were collected from trial participants at day 0 and at day 28 after the second dose. This TCR was sampled from an adult in good health. The sequencing here drew on peripheral blood, taken on day 0 of AZD1222 vaccination. The rearranged chain carries TRBV2 and TRBJ2-1; 6 matching bases give a weak D call of TRBD1. DNA sequence: TGTGCCAGCTCAGGGGAGTCCTACAATGAGCAGTTCTTC. It specifies CASSGESYNEQFF. Here the CDR3 is joined to the reference TRBV2 and TRBJ2-1 genes, and the full variable domain is: EPEVTQTPSHQVTQMGQEVILRCVPISNHLYFYWYRQILGQKVEFLVSFYNNEISEKSEIFDDQFSVERPDGSNFTLKIRSTKLEDSAMYFCASSGESYNEQFFGPGTRLTVL.